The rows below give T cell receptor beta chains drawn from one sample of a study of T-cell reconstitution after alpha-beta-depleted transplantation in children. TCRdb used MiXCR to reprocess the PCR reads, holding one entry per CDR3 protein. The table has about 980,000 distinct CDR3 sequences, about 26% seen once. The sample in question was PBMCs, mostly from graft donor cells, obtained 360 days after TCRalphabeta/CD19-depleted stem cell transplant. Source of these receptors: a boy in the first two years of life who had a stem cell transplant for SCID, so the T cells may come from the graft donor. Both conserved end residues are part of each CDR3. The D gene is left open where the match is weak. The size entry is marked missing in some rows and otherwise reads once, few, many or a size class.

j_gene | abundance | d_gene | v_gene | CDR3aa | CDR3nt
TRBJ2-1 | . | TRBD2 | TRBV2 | CASRISGGVNEQFF | TGTGCCAGCAGAATTAGCGGGGGGGTAAATGAGCAGTTCTTC
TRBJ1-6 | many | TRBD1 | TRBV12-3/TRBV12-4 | CASSLGQGAKNSPLHF | TGTGCCAGCAGTTTAGGGCAGGGGGCAAAGAATTCACCCCTCCACTTT
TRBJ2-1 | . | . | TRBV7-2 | CASSLTGPGGGQFF | TGTGCCAGCAGCTTAACTGGACCGGGCGGTGGGCAGTTCTTC
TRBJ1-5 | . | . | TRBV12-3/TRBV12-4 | CASSLAGARWPQHF | TGTGCCAGCAGTTTAGCGGGAGCTCGGTGGCCCCAGCATTTT
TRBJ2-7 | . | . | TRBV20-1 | CSARDGGTPDYEQYF | TGCAGTGCTAGAGATGGGGGGACGCCGGACTACGAGCAGTACTTC
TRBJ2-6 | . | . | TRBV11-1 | CASSLALGKLSSGANVLTF | TGTGCCAGCAGCTTAGCGCTCGGAAAGTTGAGCTCTGGGGCCAACGTCCTGACTTTC
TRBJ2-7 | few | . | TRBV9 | CASSVEGTGNSYEQYF | TGTGCCAGCAGCGTAGAAGGTACAGGGAACTCCTACGAGCAGTACTTC
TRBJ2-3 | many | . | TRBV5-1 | CASSLYTATGDTQYF | TGCGCCAGCAGCTTGTACACGGCTACGGGAGATACGCAGTATTTT
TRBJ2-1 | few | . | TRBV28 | CASSKHREGRYNEQFF | TGTGCCAGCAGCAAACACAGGGAGGGGCGTTACAATGAGCAGTTCTTC
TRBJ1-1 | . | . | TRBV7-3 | CASSLGSEGRPLTF | TGTGCCAGCAGCTTGGGGTCGGAAGGGCGGCCCCTAACCTTT
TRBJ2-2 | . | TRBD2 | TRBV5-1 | CASSFGPGGNTGELFF | TGCGCCAGCAGCTTTGGCCCGGGGGGGAACACCGGGGAGCTGTTTTTT
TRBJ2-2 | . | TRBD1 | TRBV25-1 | CASSESRPGQGGAGELFF | TGTGCCAGCAGTGAATCCCGACCGGGACAGGGAGGAGCCGGGGAGCTGTTTTTT
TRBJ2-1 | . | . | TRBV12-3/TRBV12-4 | CASRDTRLYNEQFF | TGTGCCAGCAGAGACACTCGACTTTACAATGAGCAGTTCTTC
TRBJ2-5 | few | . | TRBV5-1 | CASSLGVQGETQYF | TGCGCCAGCAGCCTGGGCGTTCAGGGGGAGACCCAGTACTTC
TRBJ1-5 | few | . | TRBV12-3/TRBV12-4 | CASSLEVLGNQPQHF | TGTGCCAGCAGTTTAGAAGTCTTAGGCAATCAGCCCCAGCATTTT
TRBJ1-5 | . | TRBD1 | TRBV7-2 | CASSLQGQVGQPQHF | TGTGCCAGCAGCCTCCAGGGACAGGTTGGTCAGCCCCAGCATTTT
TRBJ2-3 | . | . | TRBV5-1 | CASSFRGATGPPAMDTQYF | TGCGCCAGCAGCTTCAGGGGCGCGACAGGCCCCCCGGCGATGGATACGCAGTATTTT
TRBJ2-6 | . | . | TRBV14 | CASSPRAWVAGANVLTF | TGTGCCAGCAGCCCTAGGGCATGGGTAGCTGGGGCCAACGTCCTGACTTTC
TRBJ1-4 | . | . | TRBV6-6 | CTSSSGGEKLFF | TGTACCAGCAGTTCCGGGGGTGAAAAACTGTTTTTT
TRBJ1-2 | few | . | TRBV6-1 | CASSRDGRDYGYTF | TGTGCCAGCAGTAGGGACGGGCGGGACTATGGCTACACCTTC
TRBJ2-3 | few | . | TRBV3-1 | CASAKRSVDTQYF | TGTGCCAGCGCCAAGCGCTCCGTAGATACGCAGTATTTT
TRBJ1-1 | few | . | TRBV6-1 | CASSLMDANTEAFF | TGTGCCAGCAGCCTCATGGACGCAAACACTGAAGCTTTCTTT
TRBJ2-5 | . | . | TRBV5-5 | CASSLTSGVETQYF | TGTGCCAGCAGCTTGACTAGTGGTGTAGAGACCCAGTACTTC
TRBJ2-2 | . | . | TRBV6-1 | CASSEWGMAGELFF | TGTGCCAGCAGTGAATGGGGCATGGCCGGGGAGCTGTTTTTT
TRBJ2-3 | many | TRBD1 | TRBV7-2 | CATRTGDTQYF | TGTGCCACCCGGACAGGGGATACGCAGTATTTT
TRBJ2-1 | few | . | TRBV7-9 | CASSSGLARTRGEQFF | TGTGCCAGCAGCTCAGGGCTAGCCCGGACGAGGGGTGAGCAGTTCTTC
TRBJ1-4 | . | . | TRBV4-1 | CASSQETLYNEKLFF | TGCGCCAGCAGCCAAGAGACGTTGTACAATGAAAAACTGTTTTTT
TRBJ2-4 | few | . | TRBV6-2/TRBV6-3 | CASGRPVAKNIQYF | TGTGCCAGCGGGCGGCCCGTGGCCAAAAACATTCAGTACTTC
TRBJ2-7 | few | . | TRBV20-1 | CSASRPPGRFNEQYF | TGCAGTGCCTCACGTCCCCCCGGGAGATTCAACGAGCAGTACTTC